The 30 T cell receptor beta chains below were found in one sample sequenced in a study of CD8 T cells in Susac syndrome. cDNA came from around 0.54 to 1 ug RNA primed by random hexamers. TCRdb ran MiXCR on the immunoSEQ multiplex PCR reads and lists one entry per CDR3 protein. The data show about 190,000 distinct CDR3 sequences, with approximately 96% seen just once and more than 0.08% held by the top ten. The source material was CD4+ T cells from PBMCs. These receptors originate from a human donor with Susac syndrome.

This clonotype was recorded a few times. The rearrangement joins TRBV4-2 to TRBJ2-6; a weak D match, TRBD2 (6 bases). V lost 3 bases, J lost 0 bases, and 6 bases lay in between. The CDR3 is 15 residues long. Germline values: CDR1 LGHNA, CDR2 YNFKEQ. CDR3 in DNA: TGTGCCAGCAGCCATAGCGGCTCTGGGGCCAACGTCCTGACTTTC. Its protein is CASSHSGSGANVLTF.

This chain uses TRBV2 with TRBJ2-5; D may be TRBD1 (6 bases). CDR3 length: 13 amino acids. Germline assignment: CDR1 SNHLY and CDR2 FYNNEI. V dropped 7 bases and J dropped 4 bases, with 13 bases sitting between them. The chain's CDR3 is CASNTGWGETQYF. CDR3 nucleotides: TGTGCCAGCAACACAGGGTGGGGAGAGACCCAGTACTTC.

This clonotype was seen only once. The CDR3 sequence: CASSQGWRTGGGETQYF. The CDR3 coding sequence is TGTGCCAGCAGCCAAGGTTGGAGGACAGGGGGCGGAGAGACCCAGTACTTC. V usage is TRBV14 and J usage is TRBJ2-5; 11 positions agree with TRBD1. The germline gives CDR1 SGHDN, CDR2 FVKESK. The CDR3 has 17 amino acids. V trimming: 1 base; J trimming: 4 bases; junction bases outside the gene matches: 8.

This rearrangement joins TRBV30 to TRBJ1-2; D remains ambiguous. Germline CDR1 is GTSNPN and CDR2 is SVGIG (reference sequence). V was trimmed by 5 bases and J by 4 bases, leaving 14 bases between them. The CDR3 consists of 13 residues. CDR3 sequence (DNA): TGTGCCTGGGCTAAGGGTCCCCCCTATGGCTACACCTTC. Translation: CAWAKGPPYGYTF.

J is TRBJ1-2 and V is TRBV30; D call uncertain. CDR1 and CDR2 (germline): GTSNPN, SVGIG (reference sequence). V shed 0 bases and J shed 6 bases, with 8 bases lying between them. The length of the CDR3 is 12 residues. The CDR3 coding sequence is TGTGCCTGGAGTGTACCCGGGGATGGCTACACCTTC. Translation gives CAWSVPGDGYTF.

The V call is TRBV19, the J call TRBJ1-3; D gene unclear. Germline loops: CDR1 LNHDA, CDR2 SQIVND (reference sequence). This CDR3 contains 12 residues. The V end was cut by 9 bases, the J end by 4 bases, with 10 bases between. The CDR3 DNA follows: TGTGCCAGCCGGAGTGACGGAAACACCATATATTTT. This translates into CASRSDGNTIYF.

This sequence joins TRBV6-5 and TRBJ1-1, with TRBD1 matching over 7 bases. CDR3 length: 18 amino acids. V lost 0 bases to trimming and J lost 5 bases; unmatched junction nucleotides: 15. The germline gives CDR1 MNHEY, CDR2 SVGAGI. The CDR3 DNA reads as TGTGCCAGCAGTTACTCGACGGGACAGATGGGCTTGGGTACTGAAGCTTTCTTT. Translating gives CASSYSTGQMGLGTEAFF.

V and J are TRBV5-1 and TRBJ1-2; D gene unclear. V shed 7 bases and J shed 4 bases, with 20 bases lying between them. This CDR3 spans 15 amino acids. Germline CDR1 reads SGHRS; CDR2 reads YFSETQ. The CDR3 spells CASSNPSDRGYGYTF. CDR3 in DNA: TGCGCCAGCTCAAACCCCTCGGACCGCGGCTATGGCTACACCTTC.

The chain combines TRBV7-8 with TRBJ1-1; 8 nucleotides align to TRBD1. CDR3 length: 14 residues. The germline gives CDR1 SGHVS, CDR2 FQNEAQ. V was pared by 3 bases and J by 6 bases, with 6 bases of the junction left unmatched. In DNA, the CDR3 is TGTGCCAGCAGCTTCAGGGGGCAAGGTCCTGAAGCTTTCTTT. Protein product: CASSFRGQGPEAFF.

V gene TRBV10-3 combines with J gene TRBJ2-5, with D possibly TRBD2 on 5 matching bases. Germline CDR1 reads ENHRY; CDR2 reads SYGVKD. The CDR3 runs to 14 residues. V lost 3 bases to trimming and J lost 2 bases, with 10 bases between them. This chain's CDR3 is CAISDGGGQETQYF. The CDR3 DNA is TGTGCCATCAGTGACGGAGGTGGACAAGAGACCCAGTACTTC.

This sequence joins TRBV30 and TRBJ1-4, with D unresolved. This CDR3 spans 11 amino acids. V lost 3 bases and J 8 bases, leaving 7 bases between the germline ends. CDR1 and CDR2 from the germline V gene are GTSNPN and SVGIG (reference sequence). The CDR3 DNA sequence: TGTGCCTGGAGGAAAACCGAAAAACTGTTTTTT. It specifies CAWRKTEKLFF. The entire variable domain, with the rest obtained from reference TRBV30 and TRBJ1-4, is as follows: SQTIHQWPATLVQPVGSPLSLECTVEGTSNPNLYWYRQAAGRGLQLLFYSVGIGQISSEVPQNLSASRPQDRQFILSSKKLLLSDSGFYLCAWRKTEKLFFGSGTQLSVL.

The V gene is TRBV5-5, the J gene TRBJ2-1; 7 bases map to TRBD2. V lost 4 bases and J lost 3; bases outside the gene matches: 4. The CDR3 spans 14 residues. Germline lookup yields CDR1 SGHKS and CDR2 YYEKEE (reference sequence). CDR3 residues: CASSTAGVYNEQFF. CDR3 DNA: TGTGCCAGCAGCACGGCGGGAGTCTACAATGAGCAGTTCTTC.

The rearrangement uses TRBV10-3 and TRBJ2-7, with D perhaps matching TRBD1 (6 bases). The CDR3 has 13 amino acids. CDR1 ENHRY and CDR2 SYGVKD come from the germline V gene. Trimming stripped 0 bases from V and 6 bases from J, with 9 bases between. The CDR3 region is CAISESTGIEQYF. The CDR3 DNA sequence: TGTGCCATCAGTGAGTCAACAGGGATCGAGCAGTACTTC.

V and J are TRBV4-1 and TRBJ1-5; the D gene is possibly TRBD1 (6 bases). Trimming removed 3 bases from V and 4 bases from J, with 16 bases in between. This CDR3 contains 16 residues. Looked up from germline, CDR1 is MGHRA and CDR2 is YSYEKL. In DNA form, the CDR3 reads TGCGCCAGCAGCCACGCCGACCGGGACACAAATCAGCCCCAGCATTTT. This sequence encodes CASSHADRDTNQPQHF.

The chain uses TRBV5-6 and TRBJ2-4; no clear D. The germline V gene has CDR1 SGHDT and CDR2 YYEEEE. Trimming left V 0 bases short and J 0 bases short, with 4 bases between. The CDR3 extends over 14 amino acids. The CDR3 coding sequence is TGTGCCAGCAGCTTGGTTCAAGCCAAAAACATTCAGTACTTC. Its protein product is CASSLVQAKNIQYF.

CDR3 in amino acids: CASITDRAGANVLTF. CDR3 bases: TGTGCCAGCATTACAGACAGGGCTGGGGCCAACGTCCTGACTTTC. This chain connects TRBV12-3 or TRBV12-4 to TRBJ2-6; 7 bases are shared with TRBD1. This CDR3 is built from 15 residues. J gave up 2 bases and V 7 bases, and 5 bases lay outside the gene matches.

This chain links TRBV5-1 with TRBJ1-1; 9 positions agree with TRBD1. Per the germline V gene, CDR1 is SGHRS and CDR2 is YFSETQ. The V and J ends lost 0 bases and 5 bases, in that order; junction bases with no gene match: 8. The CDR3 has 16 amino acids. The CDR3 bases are TGCGCCAGCAGCTTGGTCAGGACAGGGGATGGAACTGAAGCTTTCTTT. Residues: CASSLVRTGDGTEAFF.

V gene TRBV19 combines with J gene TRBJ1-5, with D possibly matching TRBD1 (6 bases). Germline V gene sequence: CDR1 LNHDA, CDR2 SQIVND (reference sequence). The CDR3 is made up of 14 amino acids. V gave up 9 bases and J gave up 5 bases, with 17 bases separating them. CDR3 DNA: TGTGCCAGCATGACAAGGAGGACAGATCAGCCCCAGCATTTT. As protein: CASMTRRTDQPQHF.

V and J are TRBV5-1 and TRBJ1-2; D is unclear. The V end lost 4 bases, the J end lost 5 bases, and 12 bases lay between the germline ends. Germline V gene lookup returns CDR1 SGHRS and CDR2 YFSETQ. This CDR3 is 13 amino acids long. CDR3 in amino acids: CASSVGLGYGYTF. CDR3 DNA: TGCGCCAGCAGCGTAGGACTGGGGTATGGCTACACCTTC.

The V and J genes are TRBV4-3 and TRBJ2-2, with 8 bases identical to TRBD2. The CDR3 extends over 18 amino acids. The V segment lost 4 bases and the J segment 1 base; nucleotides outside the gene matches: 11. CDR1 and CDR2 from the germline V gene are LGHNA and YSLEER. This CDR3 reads CASSLLGGGGRNTGELFF. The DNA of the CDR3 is TGCGCCAGCAGCCTCCTTGGGGGCGGGGGGAGGAACACCGGGGAGCTGTTTTTT.

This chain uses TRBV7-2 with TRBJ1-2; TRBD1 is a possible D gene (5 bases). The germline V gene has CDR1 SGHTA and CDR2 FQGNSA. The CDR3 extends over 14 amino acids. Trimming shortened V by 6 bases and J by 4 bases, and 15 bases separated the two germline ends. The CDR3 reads CASSFVQALYGYTF. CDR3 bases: TGTGCCAGCAGTTTCGTACAGGCCCTCTATGGCTACACCTTC.

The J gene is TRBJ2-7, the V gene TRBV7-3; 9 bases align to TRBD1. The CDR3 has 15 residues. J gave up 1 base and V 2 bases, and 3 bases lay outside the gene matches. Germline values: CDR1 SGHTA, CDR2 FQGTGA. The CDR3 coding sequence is TGTGCCAGCAGCTTAGGGGACAGGGCGTCCTACGAGCAGTACTTC. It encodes CASSLGDRASYEQYF.

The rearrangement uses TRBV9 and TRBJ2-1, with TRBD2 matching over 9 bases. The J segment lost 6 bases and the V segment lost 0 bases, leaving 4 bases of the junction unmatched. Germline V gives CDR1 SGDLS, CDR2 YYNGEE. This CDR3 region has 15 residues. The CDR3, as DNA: TGTGCCAGCAGCGTAGCAGGGACTAGCATCAATGAGCAGTTCTTC. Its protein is CASSVAGTSINEQFF.

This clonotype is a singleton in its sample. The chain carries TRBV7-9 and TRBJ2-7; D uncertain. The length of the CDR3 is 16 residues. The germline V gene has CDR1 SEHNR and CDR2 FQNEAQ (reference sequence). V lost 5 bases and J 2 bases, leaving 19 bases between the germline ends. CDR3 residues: CASSPSGRGITYEQYF. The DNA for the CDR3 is TGTGCCAGCAGCCCATCGGGTCGAGGCATCACCTACGAGCAGTACTTC. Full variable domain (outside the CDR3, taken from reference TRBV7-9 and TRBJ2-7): DTGVSQNPRHKITKRGQNVTFRCDPISEHNRLYWYRQTLGQGPEFLTYFQNEAQLEKSRLLSDRFSAERPKGSFSTLEIQRTEQGDSAMYLCASSPSGRGITYEQYFGPGTRLTVT.

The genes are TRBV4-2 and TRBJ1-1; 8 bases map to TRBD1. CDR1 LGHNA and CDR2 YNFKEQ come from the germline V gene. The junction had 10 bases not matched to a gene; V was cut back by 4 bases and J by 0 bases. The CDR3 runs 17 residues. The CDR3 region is CASSPLGTGPMNTEAFF. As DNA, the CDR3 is TGTGCCAGCAGCCCCCTCGGGACAGGCCCGATGAACACTGAAGCTTTCTTT.

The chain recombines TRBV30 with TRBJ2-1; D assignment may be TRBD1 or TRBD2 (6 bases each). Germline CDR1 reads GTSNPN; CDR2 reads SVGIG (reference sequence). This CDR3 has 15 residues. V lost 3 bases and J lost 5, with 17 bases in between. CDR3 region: CAWRIWRGAHNEQFF. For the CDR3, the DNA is TGTGCCTGGAGGATATGGAGGGGGGCCCACAATGAGCAGTTCTTC.

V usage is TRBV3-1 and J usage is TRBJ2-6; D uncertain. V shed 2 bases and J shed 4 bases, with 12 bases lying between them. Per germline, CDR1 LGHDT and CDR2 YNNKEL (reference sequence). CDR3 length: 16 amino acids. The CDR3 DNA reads TGTGCCAGCAGCCAATCGCACTTAAACGGGGCCAACGTCCTGACTTTC. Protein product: CASSQSHLNGANVLTF. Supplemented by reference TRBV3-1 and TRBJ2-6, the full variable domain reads DTAVSQTPKYLVTQMGNDKSIKCEQNLGHDTMYWYKQDSKKFLKIMFSYNNKELIINETVPNRFSPKSPDKAHLNLHINSLELGDSAVYFCASSQSHLNGANVLTFGAGSRLTVL.

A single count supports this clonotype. CDR3 in DNA: TGCGCCAGCAGCCAAGTTGCAGGGCCTCCTTATGGCTACACCTTC. Translation gives CASSQVAGPPYGYTF. V usage is TRBV4-1 and J usage is TRBJ1-2; TRBD1 is a possible D gene (5 bases). The CDR3 runs to 15 residues. Germline lookup yields CDR1 MGHRA and CDR2 YSYEKL. Trimming shortened V by 1 base and J by 5 bases, and 14 bases separated the two germline ends.

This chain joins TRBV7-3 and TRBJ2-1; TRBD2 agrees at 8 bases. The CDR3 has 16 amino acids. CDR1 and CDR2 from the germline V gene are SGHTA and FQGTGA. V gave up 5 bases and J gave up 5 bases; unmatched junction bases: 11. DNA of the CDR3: TGTGCCAGCAGCCCACACCCCGGGACTAGTAACAATGAGCAGTTCTTC. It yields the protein CASSPHPGTSNNEQFF.

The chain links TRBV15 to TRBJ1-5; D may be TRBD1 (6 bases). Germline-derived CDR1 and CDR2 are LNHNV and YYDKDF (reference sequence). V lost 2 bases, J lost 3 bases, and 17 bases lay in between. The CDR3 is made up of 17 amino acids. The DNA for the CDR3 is TGTGCCACCAGCAGATCCACTTACAGGGATGACAATCAGCCCCAGCATTTT. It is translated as CATSRSTYRDDNQPQHF.